The sequence of this T cell receptor (beta chain) was determined in a study of somatic mutations in cytotoxic T cells in rheumatoid arthritis (dated by TCRdb to the late 2010s). Describing the broader study: Some V beta antibody-stained T-cell populations were flow-sorted on a FACSAria II or Sony SH800 at nearly 100% purity, and sorted V beta1+ cells also underwent TCRB sequencing. The study asked whether expanded CD8+ T-cell clones in newly diagnosed, untreated rheumatoid arthritis carry somatic mutations, and used TCRB deep sequencing to characterize clonality. TCRB deep sequencing covered some 60 patients with rheumatoid arthritis along with 20 to 25 healthy controls. Patients and controls did not essentially differ in median age, which was nearly identical between the groups. Results the study describes overall, beyond this receptor: The antigen targets of the expanded CD8+ clones were unknown, and absence from virus-specific databases did not rule out viral specificity. In about an eighth of the roughly 60 patients the largest CD8+ clone exceeded 20% of CD8+ cells, and several identical CD8+ TCRB sequences were shared between blood and synovial fluid. CD8+ T-cell clonality did not differ significantly between rheumatoid arthritis patients and age-matched healthy controls. The finding that TRBV07 was slightly underrepresented in patients was left unadjusted for multiple comparisons. CD8+ clonality increased with age in patients (Spearman r ≈ 0.5) but not in healthy controls.

Buffy coats from about 22 blood donors served as healthy controls, a group that was over 45% female with a median age of 56 years (range 21-70). Flow cytometry confirmed the purity of CD4+ and CD8+ cells that had been isolated by positive magnetic bead selection on an AutoMACS. Isolation of peripheral blood mononuclear cells was done through Ficoll-Paque PLUS density gradient separation. Using Nucleospin Tissue or Tissue XS kits, DNA was extracted from CD4-enriched, CD8-enriched or PBMC samples, with quantification by a Qubit 2.0 fluorometer. Sequencing of TCRB CDR3 was done on genomic DNA with the immunoSEQ assay. As for the authors' bioinformatics: Only productive TCRB rearrangements were included in the analyses. Clonality was expressed as a Shannon entropy-based productive clonality index, with each clone defined by a unique TCRB CDR3 sequence. The template counts of each clone relative to the total templates per sample were used to calculate repertoire overlap between two samples. V-gene usage from TCRB sequencing and V-gene usage measured by flow cytometry were correlated (Spearman r of about 0.56). TCRdb stores this immuneACCESS table with in-frame sequences only. Part of the clones is absent; in the studies checked, under half of the shortfall reflects unresolved V genes, and no reason is known for the rest. From that table come the V and J calls and clone size; the DNA was used to work out D and trimming. The sample table records roughly 10,000 clones; 60% to 85% of these occur just once. The ten largest clonotypes hold roughly 23% of the sample.

Spanning cysteine to phenylalanine, the CDR3 consists of 17 amino acids. Solely the CDR3 DNA is kept, with 51 bases framed from the first base. From the germline V gene, CDR1 is SGHVS and CDR2 is FNYEAQ. Between the V and J ends, shortened by 4 bases and 10 bases respectively, the junction contains 26 bases. As regards this clone: This receptor's antigen is unknown. Qualities for individual bases were not recorded, and no much larger clone is one base off.

The sequenced material came from CD8+ T cells sorted from blood. The TCR sequence derives from a man aged 45-65 years in good health. The chain uses TRBV7-6 and TRBJ1-5; there is no confident call for the D gene. In nucleotides, the sequence is TGTGCCAGCAGCTCCCCGGGCAGGAGGGTGTGGGGATCACCCCAGCATTTT. Translated, it reads CASSSPGRRVWGSPQHF. Here the CDR3 is joined to the reference TRBV7-6 and TRBJ1-5 genes, and the full variable domain is: GAGVSQSPRYKVTKRGQDVALRCDPISGHVSLYWYRQALGQGPEFLTYFNYEAQQDKSGLPNDRFSAERPEGSISTLTIQRTEQRDSAMYRCASSSPGRRVWGSPQHFGDGTRLSIL.